This T cell receptor (beta chain) was sequenced in a study of CD8 T cells in Susac syndrome. This clonotype has more than one count but fewer than ten. Trimming left V 2 bases short and J 2 bases short, with 7 bases between. Germline V CDR1 and CDR2: MDHEN, SYDVKM. CDR3 size: 13 residues. Reverse transcription of roughly 0.5 to 1 ug RNA used random hexamers. The method of amplification for TCR beta CDR3 was immunoSEQ multiplex PCR, covering 54 Vbeta and 13 Jbeta. Using its own MiXCR run on the immunoSEQ multiplex PCR reads, TCRdb lists one record per CDR3 protein. This table has around 170,000 distinct CDR3 sequences, about 96% appearing once.

The material sequenced was CD4+ T cells from PBMCs. The TCR was taken from a human donor with Susac syndrome. V is TRBV28 and J is TRBJ2-7; D remains unclear. CDR3 coding DNA: TGTGCCAGCAGTTTAGACGGACCCTACGAGCAGTACTTC. Its protein product is CASSLDGPYEQYF.